The rows below give T cell receptor beta chains drawn from one sample of a study of cytomegalovirus exposure and HLA in healthy donors. TCRdb keeps only in-frame clones here, not all; method: immunoSEQ multiplex PCR. The data hold some 240,000 clones, with about 86% observed a single time. Sample: PBMCs. These TCRs come from a woman aged 30 to 39 in good health and CMV-seropositive. CDR3s include the opening cysteine and the closing phenylalanine or tryptophan. The order of the fields is J gene, D gene, clone size, V gene, CDR3 DNA, CDR3 protein. The D gene is left open where the match is weak. Clone sizes are given selectively: once, few, many, or a class where the clone is expanded.

>TRBJ2-7|.|.|TRBV7-2
TGTGCCAGCAGCTTAGAGTCGGGATTATCCGAGCAGTACTTC
CASSLESGLSEQYF
>TRBJ2-1|TRBD2|.|TRBV5-1
TGCGCCAGCACTTTGAGCGGGATCGCGTTGAATGAGCAGTTCTTC
CASTLSGIALNEQFF
>TRBJ2-2|TRBD2|.|TRBV18
TGTGCCAGCTCACCAGTCGGCGCGGGAGGGCCTGGGGAGCTGTTTTTT
CASSPVGAGGPGELFF
>TRBJ2-7|TRBD1|.|TRBV5-1
TGCGCCAGCAGCTTGTCCACCGGGACAGGGGGGTACGAGCAGTACTTC
CASSLSTGTGGYEQYF
>TRBJ1-1|.|few|TRBV5-1
TGCGCCAGCAGCTTACAAACGGGAAACACTGAAGCTTTCTTT
CASSLQTGNTEAFF
>TRBJ2-2|TRBD2|.|TRBV7-9
TGTGCCAGCAGCCGTTGGGACTATCCCACCGGGGAGCTGTTTTTT
CASSRWDYPTGELFF
>TRBJ2-1|.|.|TRBV28
TGTGCCAGCAGTCCCCCCCTATCGGGAGCAGACTACAATGAGCAGTTCTTC
CASSPPLSGADYNEQFF
>TRBJ2-7|.|.|TRBV6-1
TGTGCCAGCAGTGAGTCTGACAGAGATACGTACGAGCAGTACTTC
CASSESDRDTYEQYF
>TRBJ1-1|TRBD1|.|TRBV7-8
TGTGCCAGCAGCCTACGGGGAGAGGGGGCCGGGAACACTGAAGCTTTCTTT
CASSLRGEGAGNTEAFF
>TRBJ2-7|TRBD2|.|TRBV7-3
TGTGCCAGCAGCTCACAAGGTGGACTAGCGGCCTACGAGCAGTACTTC
CASSSQGGLAAYEQYF
>TRBJ2-7|TRBD1|.|TRBV10-1
TGCGCCAGCAGTACAGGGACAGAGGACGAGCAGTACTTC
CASSTGTEDEQYF
>TRBJ1-5|.|.|TRBV19
TGTGCCACCTCCAGACAGGGCAATCAGCCCCAGCATTTT
CATSRQGNQPQHF
>TRBJ2-6|.|.|TRBV7-8
TGTGCCAGCAGCTCCCAAGGGGTTGGGGCCAACGTCCTGACTTTC
CASSSQGVGANVLTF
>TRBJ1-5|.|few|TRBV6-6
TGTGCCACCACAGCCTATAGCAATCAGCCCCAGCATTTT
CATTAYSNQPQHF
>TRBJ1-2|.|.|TRBV11-3
TGTGCCAGCCTGGGGCTCAACTATGGCTACACCTTC
CASLGLNYGYTF
>TRBJ1-4|.|.|TRBV11-2
TGTGCCAGCAGCTTGAATCTCGGGGAAAAACTGTTTTTT
CASSLNLGEKLFF
>TRBJ2-2|.|.|TRBV6-1
TGTGCCAGCATCGGGGGGCGAACCGGGGAGCTGTTTTTT
CASIGGRTGELFF
>TRBJ2-1|TRBD2|.|TRBV11-3
TGTGCCAGCAGCCCCCGGGGGGACAATGAGCAGTTCTTC
CASSPRGDNEQFF
>TRBJ2-7|TRBD1|.|TRBV4-1
TGCGCCAGCAGCAAAAGGGACAGTAACTCCTACGAGCAGTACTTC
CASSKRDSNSYEQYF
>TRBJ2-2|.|.|TRBV7-3
TGTGCCAGCAGCTTATTTTCCGGGAGCAACACCGGGGAGCTGTTTTTT
CASSLFSGSNTGELFF
>TRBJ2-1|.|.|TRBV6-6
TGTGCCAGCAGTTTCCTCTCGACTAGTAAAGAGCAGTTCTTC
CASSFLSTSKEQFF
>TRBJ2-5|.|.|TRBV2
TGTGCCAGCAGTGACCAGGGGGGAGTGGGAGAGACCCAGTACTTC
CASSDQGGVGETQYF
>TRBJ2-2|.|.|TRBV18
TGTGCCAGCTCACCAAGACTAGGCAGGGACACCGGGGAGCTGTTTTTT
CASSPRLGRDTGELFF
>TRBJ2-1|TRBD2|.|TRBV6-4
TGTGCCAGCAGTCGCGGGACTAGCGGGAGCGTCGATGAGCAGTTCTTC
CASSRGTSGSVDEQFF
>TRBJ2-6|.|once|TRBV28
TGTGCCAGCAACCAGGCGCTAAGCGGCCTCTTAACGTCCGGGGCCAACGTCCTGACTTTC
CASNQALSGLLTSGANVLTF
>TRBJ2-1|TRBD2|.|TRBV9
TGTGCCAGCAGCGTACAGGGAGGGTCCGGCAATGAGCAGTTCTTC
CASSVQGGSGNEQFF
>TRBJ2-5|.|once|TRBV4-1
TGCGCCAGCAGCCCCATTCCATCGGGGGGCTCGGAAGAGACCCAGTACTTC
CASSPIPSGGSEETQYF
>TRBJ2-1|.|once|TRBV7-3
TGTGCCAGCACCTATCCACTTAAAAGCCGGTCAAATGAGCAGTTCTTC
CASTYPLKSRSNEQFF
>TRBJ2-3|.|.|TRBV5-6
TGTGCCAGCAGCTTGAAGCAGGGGTTTTACACAGATACGCAGTATTTT
CASSLKQGFYTDTQYF
>TRBJ1-2|.|.|TRBV18
TGTGCCAGCTCACCACCCTCTAGCGGGGGGGTTTATGGCTACACCTTC
CASSPPSSGGVYGYTF
>TRBJ2-7|TRBD2|.|TRBV5-1
TGCGCCAGCAGCTGGACGACTAGCGGGGGTTACGAGCAGTACTTC
CASSWTTSGGYEQYF
>TRBJ1-5|.|.|TRBV19
TGTGCCAGTAGGGTGGCAGGGGGCAATCAGCCCCAGCATTTT
CASRVAGGNQPQHF
>TRBJ2-7|.|.|TRBV2
TGTGCCAGCAGACGCAGGGGTTTGTGGGAGCAGTACTTC
CASRRRGLWEQYF
>TRBJ1-2|.|once|TRBV27
TGTGCCAGCAGTTTCTCCCCCGGGATACTTGGCTACACCTTC
CASSFSPGILGYTF
>TRBJ2-3|TRBD1|.|TRBV2
TGTGCCAGCAGTTCCGGGACAGTCGCCGCGGATACGCAGTATTTT
CASSSGTVAADTQYF
>TRBJ2-7|TRBD2|.|TRBV5-6
TGTGCCAGCAGCTTGGGACTAGCGGGAGTCGCCTTTTACGAGCAGTACTTC
CASSLGLAGVAFYEQYF
>TRBJ2-5|.|.|TRBV5-6
TGTGCCAGCAGCTTGGAGGGTAGGACAGAAGAGACCCAGTACTTC
CASSLEGRTEETQYF
>TRBJ2-1|TRBD2|.|TRBV12-5
TGTGCTAGTGGCTTAGCGGGAGGAAGAGAGCAGTTCTTC
CASGLAGGREQFF
>TRBJ2-2|.|few|TRBV5-1
TGCGCCAGCAGCCCTCAGAATCGGGGGACCGGGGAGCTGTTTTTT
CASSPQNRGTGELFF
>TRBJ2-3|TRBD2|.|TRBV5-1
TGCGCCAGCAGCCCGGCGGGGGGCCCCACAGATACGCAGTATTTT
CASSPAGGPTDTQYF
>TRBJ2-7|TRBD2|.|TRBV5-6
TGTGCCAGCAGCTTCATTCCCCTGCGGGAGTCCTACGAGCAGTACTTC
CASSFIPLRESYEQYF
>TRBJ1-1|TRBD1|.|TRBV29-1
TGCAGCGTTGAAGGGACCCCGGGACAGAGAAACACTGAAGCTTTCTTT
CSVEGTPGQRNTEAFF
>TRBJ2-5|.|once|TRBV5-1
TGCGCCAGCAGCTCCCAGACAGGGGGGAGCGGGAGGGCTTGGGAGACCCAGTACTTC
CASSSQTGGSGRAWETQYF
>TRBJ2-7|.|few|TRBV4-2
TGTGCCAGCAGCCAAGATTCGGCCTCAGGGATTGTGCAGTACTTC
CASSQDSASGIVQYF
>TRBJ2-7|TRBD2|.|TRBV9
TGTGCCAGCTCCGAGAGCGGGAGGGTCGGGGAGCAGTACTTC
CASSESGRVGEQYF